This TCR beta chain appears in the sequencing data of a study of cytomegalovirus exposure and HLA in healthy donors. The overall study: Counted in an early data release were 65 million to 100 million unique TCRs from HLA-typed donors.

This clone is medium-sized within its sample. The PCR employed 60 Vbeta primers together with 13 Jbeta primers. The table came from immunoSEQ multiplex PCR; TCRdb's copy has only in-frame clones and leaves some out. This table has under 70,000 clones, 65% to 70% appearing once. Sequencing used PBMCs. The TCR was taken from a woman in her 30s in good health and CMV-seronegative.

CDR3 protein: CASSLLTEAFF. CDR3 in DNA: TGTGCCAGCAGCTTATTAACTGAAGCTTTCTTT. This chain connects TRBV7-9 to TRBJ1-1; D gene uncertain. Trimming pared 2 bases from V and 5 bases from J, leaving 3 bases between. CDR1 is SEHNR and CDR2 is FQNEAQ in the germline V gene (reference sequence). The CDR3 loop spans 11 amino acids.